Included here is one TCR beta chain sequence, with context. Trimming removed 4 bases from V and 5 bases from J; junction bases left unmatched: 7. This CDR3 contains 15 residues. Germline V gene sequence: CDR1 SGHVS, CDR2 FQNEAQ. This entry is derived from a study of blood T cell repertoires in COVID-19. Study information: Sample material is recorded as cDNA or gDNA derived from T cells, B-cell-depleted T cells, or PBMCs.

Sequenced by immunoSEQ multiplex PCR; TCRdb stores in-frame clones only, minus some. The sample holds 95,000 or so clones, about four fifths seen once. This clonotype was sampled from an elderly woman with active or convalescent COVID-19. Sample: peripheral blood. This rearrangement joins TRBV7-8 to TRBJ1-5; 8 positions agree with TRBD1. The CDR3 nucleotides are TGTGCCAGCAGCTCAGCACCAGGGGGCTATCAGCCCCAGCATTTT. It codes for CASSSAPGGYQPQHF.